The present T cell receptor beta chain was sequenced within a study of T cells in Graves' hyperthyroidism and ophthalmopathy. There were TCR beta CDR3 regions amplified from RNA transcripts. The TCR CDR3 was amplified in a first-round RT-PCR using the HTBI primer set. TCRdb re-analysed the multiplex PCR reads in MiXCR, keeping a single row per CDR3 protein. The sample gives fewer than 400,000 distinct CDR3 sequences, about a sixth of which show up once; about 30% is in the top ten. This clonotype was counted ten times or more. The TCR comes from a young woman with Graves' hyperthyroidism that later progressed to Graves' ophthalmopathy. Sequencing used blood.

The CDR3 sequence: CASSHLARGRRYEQYF. The CDR3 DNA reads TGTGCCAGCAGTCACCTAGCAAGGGGGAGGAGGTACGAGCAGTACTTC. The chain combines TRBV12-3 or TRBV12-4 with TRBJ2-7; the D call may be TRBD1 or TRBD2 (6 bases each). The V and J ends lost 5 bases and 4 bases respectively, with 21 bases between them. The CDR3 consists of 16 residues.